Below, 11 T cell receptor beta chains from the same sample are listed, as sequenced in a study of vaccination and CD4 T cells after COVID-19. As to treatment: roughly 10-day PBMC culture with coronavirus spike peptide pools or control peptides (ViraFEST assay). These receptors' targets are unknown. The Oncomine TCR Beta short-read assay generated sequence data from the DNA of cultured CD4+ T cells. TCRdb reanalysed the PCR reads using MiXCR and keeps one entry per CDR3 protein. The sample contains approximately 21,000 distinct CDR3 sequences, roughly three fifths of which appear only once. The sequencing used CD4+ T cells from blood, cultured in vitro, collected after SARS-CoV-2 vaccination. All receptors come from a human donor who received a COVID-19 vaccine.

The gene calls are TRBV19 and TRBJ1-3; D remains unclear. CDR1 LNHDA and CDR2 SQIVND come from the germline V gene (reference sequence). The CDR3 runs to 14 residues. V was cut by 3 bases and J by 4 bases, with 10 bases left in between. The CDR3 spells CASSIWGPGNTIYF. As DNA, the CDR3 is TGTGCCAGTAGTATCTGGGGTCCCGGAAACACCATATATTTT.

J is TRBJ2-4 and V is TRBV6-1; 7 bases match TRBD1. Germline V gene lookup returns CDR1 MNHNS and CDR2 SASEGT. Trimming cost V 4 bases and J 6 bases; bases outside gene matches: 9. There are 15 residues in the CDR3. This chain's CDR3 is CASSGKTGSPNIQYF. The CDR3, as DNA: TGTGCCAGCAGTGGGAAGACAGGGAGTCCAAACATTCAGTACTTC.

Only one count was recorded for this clonotype. This chain uses TRBV6-5 with TRBJ2-1; 7 bases align to TRBD1. CDR3 length: 16 amino acids. The V and J ends lost 4 bases and 0 bases, in that order; junction bases with no gene match: 6. CDR1 is MNHEY, CDR2 SVGAGI, per germline. This chain's CDR3 is CASSWDRKSSYNEQFF. Here the CDR3 DNA reads TGTGCCAGCAGTTGGGACAGAAAGAGCTCCTACAATGAGCAGTTCTTC.

The rearrangement joins TRBV6-4 to TRBJ1-5, with no clear D. Between the trimmed V and J ends, which lost 5 bases and 4 bases, there was a span of 12 bases. The germline V gene has CDR1 MRHNA and CDR2 SNTAGT. This CDR3 has 14 amino acids. CDR3 bases: TGTGCCAGCAGTCCCTGGGGAGGGAATCAGCCCCAGCATTTT. Amino acid sequence: CASSPWGGNQPQHF.

This clonotype has just a few counts. V usage is TRBV12-3 or TRBV12-4 and J usage is TRBJ1-5; TRBD1 might be the D (6 bases). V was cut by 6 bases and J by 0 bases, with 9 bases left in between. CDR3 length: 14 residues. CDR3 DNA sequence: TGTGCCAGCAGAGGACAGAATAGCAATCAGCCCCAGCATTTT. Protein product: CASRGQNSNQPQHF.

The chain has TRBV12-5 and TRBJ1-2; weak D call: TRBD1 (6 bases). The CDR3 loop spans 18 amino acids. The V gene's germline CDR1 is LGHNT and CDR2 FRNRAP. V was trimmed by 1 base and J by 4 bases, leaving 22 bases between them. The CDR3: CASGLAKGGLKGSYGYTF. DNA for the CDR3: TGTGCTAGTGGTTTGGCGAAGGGGGGGCTTAAGGGGAGCTATGGCTACACCTTC. The full variable domain, rest sourced from reference TRBV12-5 and TRBJ1-2, is DARVTQTPRHKVTEMGQEVTMRCQPILGHNTVFWYRQTMMQGLELLAYFRNRAPLDDSGMPKDRFSAEMPDATLATLKIQPSEPRDSAVYFCASGLAKGGLKGSYGYTFGSGTRLTVV.

The chain has TRBV5-1 and TRBJ2-7; tentatively, D is TRBD1 or TRBD2 (5 bases each). Trimming took 8 bases from V and 7 from J, leaving 16 bases between them. The CDR3 has 12 amino acids. Per the germline V gene, CDR1 is SGHRS and CDR2 is YFSETQ. The CDR3 DNA is TGCGCCAGTTGGGACGGAGCGTGGGAGCAGTACTTC. As protein: CASWDGAWEQYF.

The genes are TRBV12-5 and TRBJ1-2, with TRBD1 matching 8 bases. From germline, CDR1 is LGHNT and CDR2 FRNRAP. J was trimmed by 1 base and V by 0 bases; bases with no gene match: 7. The CDR3 totals 17 residues. The CDR3, as DNA: TGTGCTAGTGGTTTGGTGGTGGACAGGGCCTATAACTATGGCTACACCTTC. This encodes CASGLVVDRAYNYGYTF.

The chain employs TRBV5-4 and TRBJ2-7; 7 nucleotides match TRBD2. Germline trimming cut 0 bases from V and 7 bases from J; bases unmatched to any gene: 4. Per germline, CDR1 SGHNT and CDR2 YYREEE (reference sequence). This CDR3 spans 13 amino acids. For the CDR3, the DNA is TGTGCCAGCAGCTTGGTCACGCGGGGGGAGCAGTACTTC. Amino acid sequence: CASSLVTRGEQYF.

This sequence joins TRBV14 and TRBJ2-5; 12 nucleotides line up with TRBD1. The junction had 8 bases not matched to a gene; V was cut back by 8 bases and J by 4 bases. The CDR3 runs to 15 residues. From germline, CDR1 is SGHDN and CDR2 FVKESK. The CDR3 DNA reads as TGTGCCAGCGCGATCGGGACAGGGGGCCGAGAGACCCAGTACTTC. Translating it yields CASAIGTGGRETQYF.

In its sample, this clonotype was seen a few times. J is TRBJ1-5 and V is TRBV19, with D unresolved. Between the trimmed V and J ends, which lost 4 bases and 6 bases, there was a span of 16 bases. The CDR3 spans 15 residues. Germline V gene data show CDR1 as LNHDA and CDR2 as SQIVND (reference sequence). The CDR3 nucleotides read TGTGCCAGTAGTACAACCCGGACGGCCACTCAGCCCCAGCATTTT. Its protein product is CASSTTRTATQPQHF.